Listed below are T cell receptor beta chains from one sample, sequenced in a study of Ad26.COV2.S vaccination and SARS-CoV-2 variants. Measured with immunoSEQ multiplex PCR; TCRdb has only the in-frame clones, and not every one. This table has some 290,000 clones, around 84% appearing once. The sequencing here drew on peripheral blood, taken in a trial of Ad26.COV2.S vaccine versus placebo. Receptors originate from a person between 18 and 65 years old who received the Ad26.COV2.S COVID-19 vaccine or a placebo. CDR3s include the opening cysteine and the closing phenylalanine or tryptophan. Each record gives: V gene, J gene, D gene, CDR3 protein, CDR3 DNA. A D gene is named only where the DNA matches it firmly.

TRBV30,TRBJ1-2,TRBD1,CAWSYGTAYGYTF,TGTGCCTGGAGTTATGGGACAGCTTATGGCTACACCTTC
TRBV6-1,TRBJ1-6,TRBD1,CASSDSGGEIRLYNSPLHF,TGTGCCAGCAGTGATTCAGGGGGCGAAATACGCTTGTATAATTCACCCCTCCACTTT
TRBV4-1,TRBJ1-2,TRBD1,CASSKSPGQGVNGYTF,TGCGCCAGCAGCAAAAGCCCGGGACAGGGGGTAAATGGCTACACCTTC
TRBV12-2,TRBJ1-2,NA,CASRVGDRPNYGYTF,TGTGCAAGTCGTGTAGGGGACAGGCCTAACTATGGCTACACCTTC
TRBV18,TRBJ1-1,TRBD1,CASSPPGQGLTEAFF,TGTGCCAGCTCACCACCGGGACAGGGCCTCACTGAAGCTTTCTTT
TRBV7-8,TRBJ2-5,TRBD2,CASNGLAGPQETQYF,TGTGCCAGCAACGGACTAGCGGGCCCCCAAGAGACCCAGTACTTC
TRBV5-1,TRBJ2-3,NA,CASSLARDSSTDTQYF,TGCGCCAGCAGCTTGGCTCGGGACTCGAGCACAGATACGCAGTATTTT
TRBV3-1/TRBV3-2,TRBJ1-2,TRBD1,CASSQETGTGNYGYTF,TGTGCCAGCAGCCAAGAGACCGGGACAGGAAACTATGGCTACACCTTC
TRBV18,TRBJ1-2,NA,CASSPAGRGGYTF,TGTGCCAGCTCACCAGCTGGCCGGGGAGGCTACACCTTC
TRBV6-5,TRBJ1-1,NA,CASQLSGQLNTEAFF,TGTGCCAGCCAACTTTCAGGACAACTGAACACTGAAGCTTTCTTT
TRBV6-5,TRBJ1-2,NA,CASSYGGDLYGYTF,TGTGCCAGCAGTTACGGGGGGGACCTCTATGGCTACACCTTC
TRBV27,TRBJ2-7,TRBD1,CASSFRGGTGGEQYF,TGTGCCAGCAGTTTCCGGGGCGGGACAGGGGGCGAGCAGTACTTC
TRBV12-5,TRBJ2-5,NA,CASGLDLTGGQETQYF,TGTGCTAGTGGTTTGGACCTGACAGGCGGTCAAGAGACCCAGTACTTC
TRBV7-9,TRBJ1-6,NA,CASSWGTLSSSPLHF,TGTGCCAGCAGCTGGGGGACGCTAAGCAGTTCACCCCTCCACTTT
TRBV5-6,TRBJ2-5,NA,CASSPWDRQETQYF,TGTGCCAGCAGCCCTTGGGACCGCCAAGAGACCCAGTACTTC
TRBV6-6,TRBJ2-2,TRBD2,CALSGGSNTGELFF,TGTGCCCTTAGCGGGGGGTCGAACACCGGGGAGCTGTTTTTT
TRBV5-6,TRBJ1-2,NA,CASSPWGGKGYTF,TGTGCCAGCAGCCCCTGGGGGGGAAAGGGCTACACCTTC
TRBV5-1,TRBJ1-1,NA,CASSLEPGGFTEAFF,TGCGCCAGCAGCTTGGAGCCGGGTGGGTTCACTGAAGCTTTCTTT
TRBV7-2,TRBJ1-2,NA,CASSQYVVTNYGYTF,TGTGCCAGCAGCCAGTATGTTGTGACTAACTATGGCTACACCTTC
TRBV5-1,TRBJ2-3,TRBD2,CASSFTLGLAGGLRTDTQYF,TGCGCCAGCAGCTTCACTTTGGGACTAGCGGGGGGACTTCGCACAGATACGCAGTATTTT
TRBV6-5,TRBJ1-1,TRBD1,CASIRPGGRDTEAFF,TGTGCCAGCATTAGACCAGGGGGTAGGGACACTGAAGCTTTCTTT
TRBV7-2,TRBJ2-7,NA,CASSREHYEQYF,TGTGCCAGCAGCCGAGAACACTACGAGCAGTACTTC